Sequencing of this TCR beta chain was carried out in a study of regulatory T cells in long-lasting Graves disease. Libraries of TCR beta came from iRepertoire HTBI primers plus Arm-PCR of CDR3 regions. Original processing notes: Looking across samples, the authors found about 62 TRBV and 14 to 15 TRBJ segments. In TCRdb, the multiplex PCR reads were re-called with MiXCR into one record per CDR3 protein. Here the V and J calls rest on TCRdb's processing, not on the authors' analysis. The sample has under 500,000 distinct CDR3 sequences, approximately 16% seen once. Time point reported: newly diagnosed GD, antithyroid drugs for less than 3 months. RNA isolated from PBMCs was used to make the TCR library. This clonotype was detected many times. CDR3 length equals 13 residues. V lost 4 bases and J lost 5, with 11 bases in between. The V gene's germline CDR1 is MNHEY and CDR2 SMNVEV (reference sequence).

Separately, the same data were catalogued under a study of T cells in Graves' hyperthyroidism and ophthalmopathy. Per that study: Hyperthyroidism had been newly diagnosed in patients aged 18 to 65, and its duration was under 2 months. Lactation, pregnancy, other autoimmune disease or uncontrolled infection excluded patients.

This clonotype originated in a woman in her twenties or thirties with Graves disease. The chain joins TRBV27 to TRBJ1-1, with TRBD1 as a possible D gene (5 bases). The source material was peripheral blood mononuclear cells (PBMCs), sampled at new diagnosis, from a patient treated with antithyroid drugs. The CDR3 protein is CASSSPRVTEAFF. The CDR3 DNA reads TGTGCCAGCAGTTCTCCCAGGGTGACTGAAGCTTTCTTT.